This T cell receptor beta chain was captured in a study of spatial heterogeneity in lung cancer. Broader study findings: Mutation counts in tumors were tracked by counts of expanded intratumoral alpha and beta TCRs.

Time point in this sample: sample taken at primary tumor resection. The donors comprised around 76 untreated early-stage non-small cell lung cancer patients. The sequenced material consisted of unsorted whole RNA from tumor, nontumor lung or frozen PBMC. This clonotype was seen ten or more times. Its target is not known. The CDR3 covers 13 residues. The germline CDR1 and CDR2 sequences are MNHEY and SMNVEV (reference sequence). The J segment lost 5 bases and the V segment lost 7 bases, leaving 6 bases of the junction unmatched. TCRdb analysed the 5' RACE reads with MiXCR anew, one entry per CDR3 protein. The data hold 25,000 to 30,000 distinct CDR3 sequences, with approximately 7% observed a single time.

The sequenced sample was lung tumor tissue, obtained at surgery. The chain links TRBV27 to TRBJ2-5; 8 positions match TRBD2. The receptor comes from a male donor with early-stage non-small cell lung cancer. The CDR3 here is CASKAGGAETQYF. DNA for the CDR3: TGTGCCAGCAAAGCCGGGGGGGCTGAGACCCAGTACTTC.